This T cell receptor beta chain was documented in a study of beta chain features in type 1 diabetes. General study findings and limits: Sampled from patients, naive, central memory and Treg TCRB repertoires appeared more similar than those sampled from healthy donors.

This CDR3 contains 17 residues. From germline, CDR1 is SGHDT and CDR2 YYEEEE. The germline V and J ends were trimmed by 2 bases and 1 base, with 18 bases remaining between them. The authors reverse transcribed all of the isolated RNA, so sequencing captured expressed TCRB transcripts. TCRdb's copy holds only in-frame clones and misses some; the assay was immunoSEQ multiplex PCR. Of some 150,000 clones listed, 11% are singletons. As regards this clone: Its antigen is undetermined.

The clonotype comes from a man younger than 30 in good health. The chain couples TRBV5-6 to TRBJ1-1; weak D call: TRBD1 (5 bases). The sample consisted of central memory CD4+ T cells from blood. The CDR3 sequence is CASSFYPRRQKNTEAFF. In nucleotides, the CDR3 is TGTGCCAGCAGCTTTTATCCGCGTAGACAGAAGAACACTGAAGCTTTCTTT.